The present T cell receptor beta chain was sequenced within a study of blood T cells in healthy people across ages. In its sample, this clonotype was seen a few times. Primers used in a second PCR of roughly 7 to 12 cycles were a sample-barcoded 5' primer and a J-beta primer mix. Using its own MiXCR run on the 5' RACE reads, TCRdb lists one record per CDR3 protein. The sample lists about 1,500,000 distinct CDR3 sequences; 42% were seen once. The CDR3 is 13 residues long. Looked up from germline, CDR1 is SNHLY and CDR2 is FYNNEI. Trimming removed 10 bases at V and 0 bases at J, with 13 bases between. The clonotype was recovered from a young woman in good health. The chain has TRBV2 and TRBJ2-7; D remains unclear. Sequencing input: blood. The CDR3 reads CATQTRLSYEQYF. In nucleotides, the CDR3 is TGTGCCACTCAGACTCGTCTCTCCTACGAGCAGTACTTC. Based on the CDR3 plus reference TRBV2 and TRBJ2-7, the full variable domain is EPEVTQTPSHQVTQMGQEVILRCVPISNHLYFYWYRQILGQKVEFLVSFYNNEISEKSEIFDDQFSVERPDGSNFTLKIRSTKLEDSAMYFCATQTRLSYEQYFGPGTRLTVT.